Detailed here is one TCR beta chain. This record comes from a study of blood T cell repertoires in COVID-19. On the study more broadly: COVID-19 samples collected from the United States, Italy and Spain covered acute and convalescent phases. T cells, B-cell-depleted T cells, or PBMCs provided the cDNA or gDNA that served as material.

Methods used by the authors: Nucleated cell counts were estimated from reference gene primer amplification. Generated by immunoSEQ multiplex PCR, the TCRdb table keeps only in-frame clones and is missing some. From that table come the V and J calls and clone size; the DNA was used to work out D and trimming. Of about 32,000 clones detected, 80% to 90% appear once; the ten largest clones hold 5.5%. CDR1 MGHRA and CDR2 YSYEKL come from the germline V gene. The junction had 6 bases not matched to a gene; V was cut back by 4 bases and J by 3 bases. The CDR3 contains 14 residues. V usage is TRBV4-1 and J usage is TRBJ2-7, with 7 bases lining up with TRBD1. The sequence was obtained from a woman aged 80 or over with active or convalescent COVID-19. The sequenced material came from peripheral blood. DNA of the CDR3: TGCGCCAGCAGCCGAGGGGGCAGAATCTACGAGCAGTACTTC. Translation: CASSRGGRIYEQYF.